This TCR beta chain was identified in a study of T cells in narcolepsy. The study, taken as a whole, reports: Same-patient CSF and blood CD4+ T cell clonotypes included HCRT-specific and TRIB2-specific autoreactive ones.

Sequencing was performed with immunoSEQ multiplex PCR; in TCRdb, only in-frame clones are kept and a portion is missing. The sample has roughly 24,000 clones; more than 75% are singletons. On this clone: Its target is not known.

This CDR3 contains 14 residues. Germline V gene sequence: CDR1 GTSNPN, CDR2 SVGIG (reference sequence). V lost 3 bases to trimming and J lost 0 bases, with 9 bases between them. Sequenced material: memory (CD45RA-) CD4+ T cells from blood. This chain links TRBV30 with TRBJ1-3, with no clear D. The receptor was isolated from a human donor in good health. The CDR3, as DNA: TGTGCCTGGAGCGCTATCCCCTCTGGAAACACCATATATTTT. Its translation is CAWSAIPSGNTIYF.